This T cell receptor (beta chain) appears in the sequencing data of a study of response to subunit inactivated influenza vaccine. This CDR3 contains 15 residues. Germline V gene lookup returns CDR1 DFQATT and CDR2 SNEGSKA (reference sequence). Trimming took 5 bases from V and 4 from J, leaving 17 bases between them. This clonotype has only a few counts. The antigen is undetermined. MiXCR, run by TCRdb on the RT-PCR reads, gives a single entry per CDR3 protein. The sample consists of roughly 670,000 distinct CDR3 sequences, 12% to 15% of them appearing once. Study-wide points: The authors put forward the suggestion that each seasonal influenza vaccination may bring in only a limited number of new T cells.

The chain recombines TRBV20-1 with TRBJ2-2; a possible D gene is TRBD1 (6 bases). The sample consisted of PBMCs from blood, taken approximately 15 days before vaccination. The receptor's source is a man in his fifties who received an inactivated influenza vaccine. The CDR3 sequence is CSAPKSTGTTGELFF. CDR3 bases: TGCAGTGCTCCAAAGTCGACAGGTACCACCGGGGAGCTGTTTTTT.